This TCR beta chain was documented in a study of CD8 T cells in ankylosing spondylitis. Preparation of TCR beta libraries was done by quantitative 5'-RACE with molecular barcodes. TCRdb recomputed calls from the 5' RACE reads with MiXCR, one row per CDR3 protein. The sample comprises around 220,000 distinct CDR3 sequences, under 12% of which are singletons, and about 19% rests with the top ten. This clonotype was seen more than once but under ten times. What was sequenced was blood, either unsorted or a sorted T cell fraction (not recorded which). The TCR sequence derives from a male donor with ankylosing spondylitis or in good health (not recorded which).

Written as DNA, the CDR3 is TGCGCCAGCAGCTTGGAGGTCCCCGGGGAGCTGTTTTTT. Translation gives CASSLEVPGELFF. This chain uses TRBV5-1 with TRBJ2-2; D gene ambiguous. CDR1 is SGHRS and CDR2 is YFSETQ in the germline V gene. Trimming cost V 0 bases and J 6 bases, with 6 bases left between them. The CDR3 is made up of 13 amino acids.